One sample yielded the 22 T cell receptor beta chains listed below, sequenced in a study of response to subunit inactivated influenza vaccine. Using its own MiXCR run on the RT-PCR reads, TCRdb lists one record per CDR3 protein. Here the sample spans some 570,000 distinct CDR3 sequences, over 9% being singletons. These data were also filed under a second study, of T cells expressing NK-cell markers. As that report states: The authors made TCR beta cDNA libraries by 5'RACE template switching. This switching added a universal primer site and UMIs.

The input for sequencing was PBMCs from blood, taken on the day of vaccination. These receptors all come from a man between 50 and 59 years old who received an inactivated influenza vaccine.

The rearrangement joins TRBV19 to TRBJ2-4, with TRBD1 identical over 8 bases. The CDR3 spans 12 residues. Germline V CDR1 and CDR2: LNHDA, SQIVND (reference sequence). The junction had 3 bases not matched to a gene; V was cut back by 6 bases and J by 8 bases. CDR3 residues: CASRGTGDIQYF. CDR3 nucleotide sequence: TGTGCCAGTAGGGGGACAGGAGACATTCAGTACTTC. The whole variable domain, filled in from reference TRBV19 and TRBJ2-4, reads DGGITQSPKYLFRKEGQNVTLSCEQNLNHDAMYWYRQDPGQGLRLIYYSQIVNDFQKGDIAEGYSVSREKKESFPLTVTSAQKNPTAFYLCASRGTGDIQYFGAGTRLSVL.

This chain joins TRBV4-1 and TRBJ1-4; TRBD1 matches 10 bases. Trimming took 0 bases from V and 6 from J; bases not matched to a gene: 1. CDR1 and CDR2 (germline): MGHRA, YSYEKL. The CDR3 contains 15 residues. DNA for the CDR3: TGCGCCAGCAGCCAAGAAGGGACAGGGGATGAAAAACTGTTTTTT. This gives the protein CASSQEGTGDEKLFF.

This CDR3 is CASSQGSGAIYEQYF. Here the CDR3 DNA reads TGTGCCAGCAGCCAAGGTTCAGGTGCTATCTACGAGCAGTACTTC. The chain has TRBV3-1 and TRBJ2-7; D ambiguous. The V and J ends lost 1 base and 3 bases respectively, with 13 bases between them. Germline loops: CDR1 LGHDT, CDR2 YNNKEL (reference sequence). This CDR3 comprises 15 residues.

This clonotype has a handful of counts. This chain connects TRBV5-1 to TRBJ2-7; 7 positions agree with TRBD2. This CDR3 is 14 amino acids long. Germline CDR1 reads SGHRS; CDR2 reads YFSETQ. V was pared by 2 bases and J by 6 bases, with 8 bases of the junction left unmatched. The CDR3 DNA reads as TGCGCCAGCAGCTTAACCAGCGGGGTAGTCGAGCAGTACTTC. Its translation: CASSLTSGVVEQYF.

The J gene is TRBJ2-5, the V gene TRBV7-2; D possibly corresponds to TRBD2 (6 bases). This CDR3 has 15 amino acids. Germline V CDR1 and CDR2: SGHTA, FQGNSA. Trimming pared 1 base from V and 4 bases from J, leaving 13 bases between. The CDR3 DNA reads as TGTGCCAGCAGCTTAGTAGCGGCCTCCCGAGAGACCCAGTACTTC. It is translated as CASSLVAASRETQYF.

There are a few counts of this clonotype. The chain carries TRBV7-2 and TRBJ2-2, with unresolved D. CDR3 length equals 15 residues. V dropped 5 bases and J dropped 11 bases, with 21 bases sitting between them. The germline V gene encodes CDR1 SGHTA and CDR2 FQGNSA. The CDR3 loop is CASSPLGPTTLELFF. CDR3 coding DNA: TGTGCCAGCAGCCCGCTAGGCCCCACGACGCTAGAGCTGTTTTTT.

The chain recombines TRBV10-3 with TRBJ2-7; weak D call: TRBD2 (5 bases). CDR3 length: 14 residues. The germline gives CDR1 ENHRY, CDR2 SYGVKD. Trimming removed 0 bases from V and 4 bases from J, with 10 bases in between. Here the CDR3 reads CAISESWGEYEQYF. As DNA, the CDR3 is TGTGCCATCAGTGAGTCTTGGGGAGAGTACGAGCAGTACTTC.

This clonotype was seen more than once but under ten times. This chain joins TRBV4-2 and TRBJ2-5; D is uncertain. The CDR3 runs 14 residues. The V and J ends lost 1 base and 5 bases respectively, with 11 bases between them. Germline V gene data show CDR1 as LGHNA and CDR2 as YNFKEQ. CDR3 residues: CASSQGHDGETQYF. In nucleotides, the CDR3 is TGTGCCAGCAGCCAAGGTCATGACGGGGAGACCCAGTACTTC.

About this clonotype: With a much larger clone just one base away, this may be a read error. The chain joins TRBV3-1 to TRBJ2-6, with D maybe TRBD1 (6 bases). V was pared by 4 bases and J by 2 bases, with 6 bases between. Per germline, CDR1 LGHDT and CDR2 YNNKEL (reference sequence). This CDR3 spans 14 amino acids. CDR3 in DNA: TGTGCCAGCAGCCGGACAGCTGGGGCCAACGTCCTGACTTTC. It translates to CASSRTAGANVLTF.

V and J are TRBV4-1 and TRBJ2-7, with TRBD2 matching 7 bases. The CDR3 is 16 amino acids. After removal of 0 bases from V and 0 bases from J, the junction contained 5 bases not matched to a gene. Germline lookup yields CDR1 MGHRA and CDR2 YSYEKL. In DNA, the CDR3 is TGCGCCAGCAGCCAAGATCCGGGGGGTAACTCCTACGAGCAGTACTTC. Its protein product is CASSQDPGGNSYEQYF.

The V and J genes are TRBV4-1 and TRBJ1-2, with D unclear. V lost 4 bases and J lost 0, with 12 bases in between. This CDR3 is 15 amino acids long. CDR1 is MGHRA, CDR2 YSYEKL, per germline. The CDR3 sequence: CASSRMTEANYGYTF. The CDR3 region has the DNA TGCGCCAGCAGCCGGATGACGGAAGCTAACTATGGCTACACCTTC.

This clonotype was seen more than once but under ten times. CDR3 DNA sequence: TGCGCCAGCAGCTTCCCCTCGGACAGGTTCTTATACAATGAGCAGTTCTTC. As protein: CASSFPSDRFLYNEQFF. The V call is TRBV5-1, the J call TRBJ2-1; 7 bases fit TRBD1. The CDR3 is 17 residues long. J lost 4 bases, V lost 2 bases, and 12 bases had no gene match. Looked up from germline, CDR1 is SGHRS and CDR2 is YFSETQ.

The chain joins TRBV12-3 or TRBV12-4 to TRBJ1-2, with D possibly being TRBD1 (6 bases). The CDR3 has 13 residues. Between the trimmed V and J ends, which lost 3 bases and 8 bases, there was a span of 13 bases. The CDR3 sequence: CASSFRQGLGYTF. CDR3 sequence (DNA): TGTGCCAGCAGTTTTAGGCAGGGGTTGGGCTACACCTTC.

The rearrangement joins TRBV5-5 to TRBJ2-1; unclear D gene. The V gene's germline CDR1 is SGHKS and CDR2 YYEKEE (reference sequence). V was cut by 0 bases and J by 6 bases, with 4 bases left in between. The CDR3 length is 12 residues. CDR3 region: CASSLEPNEQFF. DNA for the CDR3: TGTGCCAGCAGCTTGGAGCCCAATGAGCAGTTCTTC.

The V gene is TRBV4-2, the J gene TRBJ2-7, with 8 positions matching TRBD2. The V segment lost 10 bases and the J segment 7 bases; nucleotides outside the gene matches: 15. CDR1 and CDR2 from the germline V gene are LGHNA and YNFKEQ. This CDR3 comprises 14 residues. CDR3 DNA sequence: TGTGCCACCGAGCGGGAGCGTTTCGGGGGGGAGCAGTACTTC. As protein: CATERERFGGEQYF.

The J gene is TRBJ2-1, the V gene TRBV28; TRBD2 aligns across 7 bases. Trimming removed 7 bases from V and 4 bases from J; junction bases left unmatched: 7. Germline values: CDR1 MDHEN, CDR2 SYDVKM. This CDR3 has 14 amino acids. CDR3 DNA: TGTGCCAGCAAAGACGGGAGGACTTACAATGAGCAGTTCTTC. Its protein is CASKDGRTYNEQFF.

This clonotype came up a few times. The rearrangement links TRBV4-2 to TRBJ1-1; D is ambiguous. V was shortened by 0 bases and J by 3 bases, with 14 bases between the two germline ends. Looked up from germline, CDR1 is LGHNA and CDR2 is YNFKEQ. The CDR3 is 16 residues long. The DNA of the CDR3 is TGTGCCAGCAGCCAAGATTTGGGAACCCGAGACACTGAAGCTTTCTTT. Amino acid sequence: CASSQDLGTRDTEAFF.

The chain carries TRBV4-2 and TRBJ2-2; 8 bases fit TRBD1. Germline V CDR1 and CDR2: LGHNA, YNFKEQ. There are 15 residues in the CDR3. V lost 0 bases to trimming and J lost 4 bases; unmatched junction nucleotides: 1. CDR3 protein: CASSQEDRVTGELFF. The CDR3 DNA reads TGTGCCAGCAGCCAAGAGGACAGGGTCACCGGGGAGCTGTTTTTT.

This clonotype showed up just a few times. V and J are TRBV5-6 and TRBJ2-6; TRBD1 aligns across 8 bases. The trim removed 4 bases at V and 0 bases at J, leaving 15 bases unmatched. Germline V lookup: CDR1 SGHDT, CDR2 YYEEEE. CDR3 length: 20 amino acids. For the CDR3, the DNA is TGTGCCAGCAGCCGTCCCGGGACAGGAATTCCCGTCTCTGGGGCCAACGTCCTGACTTTC. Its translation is CASSRPGTGIPVSGANVLTF.

The CDR3 spells CASSSLAGAQYEQYF. The CDR3 nucleotides read TGCGCCAGCAGCTCGCTAGCGGGGGCGCAATACGAGCAGTACTTC. V and J are TRBV5-1 and TRBJ2-7; 10 bases are shared with TRBD2. J lost 4 bases, V lost 3 bases, and 7 bases had no gene match. CDR1 and CDR2 (germline): SGHRS, YFSETQ. The CDR3 loop spans 15 amino acids.

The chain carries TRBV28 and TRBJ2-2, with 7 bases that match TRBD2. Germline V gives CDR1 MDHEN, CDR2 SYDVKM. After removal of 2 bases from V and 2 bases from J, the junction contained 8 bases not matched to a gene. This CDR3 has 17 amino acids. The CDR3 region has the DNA TGTGCCAGCAGTTTAGGGACGCTAGCGGTTAACACCGGGGAGCTGTTTTTT. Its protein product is CASSLGTLAVNTGELFF.

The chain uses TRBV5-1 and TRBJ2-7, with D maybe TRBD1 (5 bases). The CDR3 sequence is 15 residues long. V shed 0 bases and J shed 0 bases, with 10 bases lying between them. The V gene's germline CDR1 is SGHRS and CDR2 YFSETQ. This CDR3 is CASSLVGDSSYEQYF. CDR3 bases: TGCGCCAGCAGCTTGGTGGGCGACAGCTCCTACGAGCAGTACTTC.